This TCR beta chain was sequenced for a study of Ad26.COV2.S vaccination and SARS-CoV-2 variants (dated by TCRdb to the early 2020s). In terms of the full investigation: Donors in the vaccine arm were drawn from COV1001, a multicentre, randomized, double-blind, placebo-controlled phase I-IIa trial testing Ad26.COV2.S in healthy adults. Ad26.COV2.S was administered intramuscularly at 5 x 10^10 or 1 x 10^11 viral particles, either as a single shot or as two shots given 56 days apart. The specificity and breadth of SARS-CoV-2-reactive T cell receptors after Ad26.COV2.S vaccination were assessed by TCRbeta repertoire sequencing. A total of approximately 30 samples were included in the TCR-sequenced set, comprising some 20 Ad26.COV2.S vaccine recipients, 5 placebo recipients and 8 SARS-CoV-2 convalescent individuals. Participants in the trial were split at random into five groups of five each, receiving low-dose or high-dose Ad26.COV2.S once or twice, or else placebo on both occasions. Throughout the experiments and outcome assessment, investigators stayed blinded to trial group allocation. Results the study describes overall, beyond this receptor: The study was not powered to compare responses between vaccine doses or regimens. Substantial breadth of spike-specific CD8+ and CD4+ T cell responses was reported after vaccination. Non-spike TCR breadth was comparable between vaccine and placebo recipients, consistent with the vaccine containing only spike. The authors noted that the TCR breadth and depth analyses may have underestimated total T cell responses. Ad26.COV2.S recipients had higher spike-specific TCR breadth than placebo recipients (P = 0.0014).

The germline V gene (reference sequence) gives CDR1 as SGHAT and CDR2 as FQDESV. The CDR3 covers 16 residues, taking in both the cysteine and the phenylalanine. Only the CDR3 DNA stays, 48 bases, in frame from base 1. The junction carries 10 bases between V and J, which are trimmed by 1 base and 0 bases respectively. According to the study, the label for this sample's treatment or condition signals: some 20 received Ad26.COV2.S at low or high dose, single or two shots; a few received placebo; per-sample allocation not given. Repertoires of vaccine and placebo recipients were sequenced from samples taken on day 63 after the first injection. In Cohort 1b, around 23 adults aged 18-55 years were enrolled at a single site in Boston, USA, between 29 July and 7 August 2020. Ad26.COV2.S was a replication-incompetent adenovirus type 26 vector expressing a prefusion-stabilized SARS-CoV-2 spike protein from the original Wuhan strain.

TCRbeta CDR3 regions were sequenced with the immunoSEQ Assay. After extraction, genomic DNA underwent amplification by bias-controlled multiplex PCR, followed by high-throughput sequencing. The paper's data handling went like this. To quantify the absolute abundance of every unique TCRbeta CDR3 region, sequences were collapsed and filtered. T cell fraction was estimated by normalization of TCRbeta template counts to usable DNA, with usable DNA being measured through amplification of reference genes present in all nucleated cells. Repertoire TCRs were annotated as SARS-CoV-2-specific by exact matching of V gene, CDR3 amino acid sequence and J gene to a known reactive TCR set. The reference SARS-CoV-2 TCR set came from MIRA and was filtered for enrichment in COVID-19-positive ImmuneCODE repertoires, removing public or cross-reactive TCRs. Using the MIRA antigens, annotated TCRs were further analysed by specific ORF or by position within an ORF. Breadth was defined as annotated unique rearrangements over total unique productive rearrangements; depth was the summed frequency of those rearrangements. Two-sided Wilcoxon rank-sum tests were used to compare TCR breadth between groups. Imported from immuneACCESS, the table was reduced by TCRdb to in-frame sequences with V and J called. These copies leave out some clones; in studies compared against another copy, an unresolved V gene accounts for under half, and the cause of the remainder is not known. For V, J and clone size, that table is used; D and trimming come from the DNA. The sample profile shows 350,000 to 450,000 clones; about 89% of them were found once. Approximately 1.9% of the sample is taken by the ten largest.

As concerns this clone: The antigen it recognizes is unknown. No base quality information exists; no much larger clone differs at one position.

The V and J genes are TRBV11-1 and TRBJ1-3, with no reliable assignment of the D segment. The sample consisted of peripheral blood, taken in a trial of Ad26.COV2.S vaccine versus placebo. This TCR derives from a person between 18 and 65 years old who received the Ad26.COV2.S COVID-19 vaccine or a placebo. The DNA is TGTGCCAGCAGCTTAGACGGCGGAGGCTCTGGAAACACCATATATTTT. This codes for CASSLDGGGSGNTIYF.